This T cell receptor beta chain was recorded in a study of circulating CD8 cells and anti-PD-1 response in melanoma (dated by TCRdb to about 2020). With respect to the entire study: Patients received nivolumab intravenously at 3 mg/kg every 2 weeks. Of the roughly 13 patients in the melanoma cohort, seven received anti-PD-1 as first-line therapy and six had prior targeted therapy or immunotherapy. Responders were defined as patients showing complete or partial responses, and non-responders as patients showing stable or progressive disease (RECIST v1.1). The TCR repertoire analysis was performed on approximately 11 melanoma patients, comprising 7 non-responders and 4 responders. In on-treatment samples, a biotinylated anti-human IgG4 antibody was used to detect PD-1. The research as a whole found: The cohort mixed treatment-naive and previously treated patients, which the authors noted could influence results. Only baseline and M1 samples from a small cohort with few responders were used in the published TCR repertoire comparisons. Since no tumor material could be accessed, the researchers instead assessed tumor reactivity using peptide assays on expanded sorted subsets. Between subsets, repertoires were largely private, with fewer than 7.5% of TRB clonotypes shared at M1, and the highest sharing was seen between DPOS and TIGIT. Because material was limited, most experiments were generally run without replicates. The highest diversity was observed in the DNEG repertoire, similar and higher clonality was shown by the PD-1 and DPOS repertoires, and the lowest diversity was found in the TIGIT repertoires.

Using a BD FACSAria II cell sorter, four subsets defined by PD-1 and/or TIGIT were sorted from live CD3+CD8+TCRalphabeta+ cells. To characterize relevance to anti-PD-1 therapy response, circulating CD8 T cells were sorted into four subsets based on PD-1 and TIGIT expression. For each sorted CD8 T-cell subset, both the TCR alpha and TCR beta chains were sequenced. Peripheral blood was collected at three points: before the first anti-PD-1 injection, after two injections and after four injections. Ficoll gradient centrifugation was used to isolate PBMCs right away. Until use, PBMCs were stored frozen in liquid nitrogen in RPMI containing roughly 20% FCS and roughly 9.2% DMSO. Thawed PBMCs were stained with a viability dye and antibodies against CD3, CD8alpha, TCRalphabeta, PD-1 and TIGIT. The RNeasy Kit was used to extract total RNA, and all samples had a RIN greater than 7. Here V drops 2 bases and J drops 7 bases, and the junction holds 9 bases not matched to any gene. From its cysteine to its phenylalanine, the CDR3 spans 15 amino acids. Only the CDR3 DNA stays, 45 bases, in frame from base 1. For CDR1 and CDR2, the germline V gene lists SGHVS and FQNEAQ.

These reads were obtained on a NextSeq 500. The QIAseq Immune Repertoire RNA Library Kit, Human TCR Panel was used to prepare TCR libraries from 15 ng of total RNA. Sequencing of the TCR libraries was done on an Illumina NextSeq with a Mid Output V2 kit and asymmetric 261x41 paired-end reads. Every TCR library was diluted to 4 nM, then pooled, denatured and loaded at roughly 0.91 pM. As for the authors' bioinformatics: TCR FASTQ files were processed in the QIAGEN GeneGlobe Data Analysis Center, and downstream analysis was performed in R 3.5.2. Clonality was calculated as one minus the Shannon entropy normalized by the log of the number of unique productive sequences. TRA or TRB clonotypes differing in abundance between baseline and M1 were identified within each subset by Fisher exact tests at 5% FDR. Clonotypes with differential abundance were put into four groups: emerging, expanding, contracting or non-expanding/contracting. Morisita's overlap index was used to measure repertoire overlap between patients. TCRdb handled the public reads itself, with Q25 trimming in fastp and clone calling in MiXCR, and kept productive beta chains. Rows with a matching CDR3 protein are joined into one entry that keeps the most common DNA and genes. The V and J calls, along with clone size, are taken from TCRdb and not from the paper's own processing. The sample table lists hundreds of distinct CDR3 sequences, 5.5% of them with a count of one. 30% to 45% of the sample belongs to the ten largest clones.

In its sample, this clonotype comes out as medium-sized (0.01 to 0.1%). No cognate antigen has been identified for it. Base-call qualities are not available, and no considerably larger clone is one nucleotide away. The sequenced sample was CD8+ T cells from PBMCs, obtained at baseline or after one month of anti-PD-1 therapy (not recorded which). This chain joins TRBV7-8 to TRBJ2-7, with 9 bases in between that match TRBD2. This clonotype was obtained from a human donor with melanoma. Here is the DNA: TGTGCCAGCAGCTTAACTGCGGGGGGGTCTGGAGAGCAGTACTTC. This sequence encodes CASSLTAGGSGEQYF.